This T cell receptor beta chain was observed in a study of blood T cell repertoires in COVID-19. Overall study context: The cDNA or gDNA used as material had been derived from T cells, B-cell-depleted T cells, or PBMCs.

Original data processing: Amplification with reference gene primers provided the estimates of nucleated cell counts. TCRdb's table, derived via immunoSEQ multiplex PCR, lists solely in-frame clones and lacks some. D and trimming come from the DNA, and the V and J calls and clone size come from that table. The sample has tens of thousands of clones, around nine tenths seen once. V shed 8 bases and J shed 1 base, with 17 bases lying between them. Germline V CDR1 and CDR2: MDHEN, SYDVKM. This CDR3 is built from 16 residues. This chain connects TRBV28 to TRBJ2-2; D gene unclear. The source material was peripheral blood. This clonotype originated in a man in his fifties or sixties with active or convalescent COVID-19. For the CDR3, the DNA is TGTGCCAGCGCGCCGTTACAGCCTATGAACACCGGGGAGCTGTTTTTT. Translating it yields CASAPLQPMNTGELFF.